This T cell receptor (beta chain) derives from a study of neurological immune-mediated disorders. General observations from the study: TCR clonal expansion peaked in HTLV-1-associated myelopathy patients and was lowest in multiple sclerosis patients.

Trimming stripped 7 bases from V and 0 bases from J, with 17 bases between. The CDR3 covers 15 residues. Germline V gene sequence: CDR1 SGHRS, CDR2 YFSETQ. The time point was: longitudinal time-point 3. It was from 2 million PBMCs stored at -80 C that the unsorted libraries were obtained. 5'RACE generated cDNA with 10-nucleotide random UMIs. TCRdb re-analysed the 5' RACE reads in MiXCR, keeping a single row per CDR3 protein. Of around 97,000 distinct CDR3 sequences in the sample, 9.5% to 14% are singletons; the top ten hold approximately 3.3%. This clonotype showed up many times. Its specificity is unknown.

The TCR comes from a female donor with HTLV-1-associated myelopathy (HAM/TSP). Sequencing was done on a sample of PBMCs. The chain has TRBV5-1 and TRBJ2-7; D may be TRBD1 (5 bases). This CDR3 reads CASRTRVEASYEQYF. The CDR3 DNA reads as TGCGCCAGCCGAACCAGGGTCGAGGCCTCCTACGAGCAGTACTTC.